This TCR beta chain is from a study of long-term antiretroviral therapy in people with HIV. Germline assignment: CDR1 SGHRS and CDR2 YFSETQ. Trimming pared 0 bases from V and 8 bases from J, leaving 20 bases between. This CDR3 contains 16 residues. Researchers ran immunoSEQ v3.0 at survey level. Repertoires were generated with immunoSEQ multiplex PCR, while TCRdb's copy carries only in-frame clones and drops some. The profile covers tens of thousands of clones, with about 90% appearing a single time and roughly 1% taken by the ten largest. The gene calls are TRBV5-1 and TRBJ1-2; D not resolved. The receptor was derived from a man aged 45-65 years with HIV. Sequenced here: unsorted PBMCs, sampled 2 years after starting antiretroviral therapy. CDR3 sequence (DNA): TGCGCCAGCAGCTTGGACCCGGGCCGACGAACGGAAGGCTACACCTTC. Its protein product is CASSLDPGRRTEGYTF.